The 8 T cell receptor beta chains reported below all come from one sample, sequenced in a study of vaccination effects on CD4 cells after COVID-19. Following an approximately 9-day culture, CD4+ T cells were purified. Their target antigens are unknown. The table came from immunoSEQ multiplex PCR; TCRdb's copy has only in-frame clones and leaves some out. The data contain around 70,000 clones, approximately 71% of them singletons. Sequenced here: CD4+ T cells from PBMCs cultured without peptide, sampled before COVID-19 vaccination. The receptors were sampled from a human donor who received a COVID-19 vaccine.

The V and J genes are TRBV5-1 and TRBJ2-5; maybe TRBD1 (5 bases). Germline lookup yields CDR1 SGHRS and CDR2 YFSETQ. Trimming took off 4 bases at V and 4 bases at J, with 14 bases between the two ends. This CDR3 spans 14 amino acids. CDR3 region: CASSSLDRAETQYF. In DNA form, the CDR3 reads TGCGCCAGCAGCAGTCTAGACAGAGCAGAGACCCAGTACTTC.

This clone was picked up one time. This chain uses TRBV24-1 with TRBJ2-3; 10 bases map to TRBD1. Germline V gene lookup returns CDR1 KGHDR and CDR2 SFDVKD. The CDR3 contains 15 residues. Trimming cost V 4 bases and J 4 bases; bases outside gene matches: 4. The CDR3, as DNA: TGTGCCACCAGTGACCCGACAGGGGGCGCAGATACGCAGTATTTT. Its protein product is CATSDPTGGADTQYF.

The chain links TRBV7-2 to TRBJ1-5; D gene uncertain. This CDR3 has 13 residues. V was trimmed by 3 bases and J by 7 bases, leaving 10 bases between them. Germline V gene data show CDR1 as SGHTA and CDR2 as FQGNSA. The CDR3 DNA reads as TGTGCCAGCAGCTTTAGGACGGAACAGCCCCAGCATTTT. Translation gives CASSFRTEQPQHF. Full variable domain (outside the CDR3, taken from reference TRBV7-2 and TRBJ1-5): GAGVSQSPSNKVTEKGKDVELRCDPISGHTALYWYRQSLGQGLEFLIYFQGNSAPDKSGLPSDRFSAERTGGSVSTLTIQRTQQEDSAVYLCASSFRTEQPQHFGDGTRLSIL.

V and J are TRBV6-1 and TRBJ2-7; unclear D gene. The CDR3 extends over 17 amino acids. The V end lost 0 bases, the J end lost 4 bases, and 19 bases lay between the germline ends. The germline CDR1 and CDR2 sequences are MNHNS and SASEGT. CDR3: CASSEAGTAPKKYEQYV. The CDR3 DNA reads as TGTGCCAGCAGTGAAGCTGGCACAGCCCCTAAGAAGTACGAGCAGTACGTC.

This clone was picked up one time. The chain couples TRBV7-3 to TRBJ2-3; no clear D. Per the germline V gene, CDR1 is SGHTA and CDR2 is FQGTGA. V lost 2 bases and J lost 2, with 8 bases in between. The CDR3 has 14 amino acids. This CDR3 reads CASSLYPITDTQYF. The CDR3 nucleotides read TGTGCCAGCAGCTTATACCCCATCACAGATACGCAGTATTTT.

The V call is TRBV29-1, the J call TRBJ1-2; D unresolved. The V end lost 4 bases, the J end lost 2 bases, and 8 bases lay between the germline ends. CDR3 length: 12 residues. Per the germline V gene, CDR1 is SQVTM and CDR2 is ANQGSEA. Here the CDR3 reads CSVAPGNYGYTF. The DNA of the CDR3 is TGCAGCGTTGCTCCCGGGAACTATGGCTACACCTTC.

The V call is TRBV5-6, the J call TRBJ2-2; D is unresolved. The V end was cut by 1 base, the J end by 5 bases, with 9 bases between. Looked up from germline, CDR1 is SGHDT and CDR2 is YYEEEE. CDR3 size: 14 residues. The CDR3 protein is CASSLSGMTGELFF. The CDR3 DNA sequence: TGTGCCAGCAGCTTGTCGGGTATGACCGGGGAGCTGTTTTTT.

This clone occurred a few times. The CDR3 protein is CASSYRLDSPLHF. CDR3 coding DNA: TGTGCCAGCAGTTATAGGTTGGATTCACCCCTCCACTTT. This sequence joins TRBV6-6 and TRBJ1-6; D unresolved. Germline-derived CDR1 and CDR2 are MNHNY and SVGAGI (reference sequence). The CDR3 totals 13 residues. V lost 3 bases, J lost 8 bases, and 8 bases lay in between.